Listed below are T cell receptor beta chains from one sample, sequenced in a study of shared clonotypes between healthy human individuals. Clones were read by immunoSEQ multiplex PCR, and TCRdb kept only the in-frame ones, dropping some. The sample yields 2 million to 3 million clones, roughly 93% seen once. Sequenced material: naive CD4+ T cells from PBMCs. The receptors shown here come from a man between 18 and 35 years old in good health. Some clones in this sample may be carry-over from other donors' samples. Both conserved end residues are part of each CDR3. The D gene is left open where the match is weak. Where a row states a size, it is once, few, many or the class of an expanded clone; other rows omit it.

>NA|TRBV5-4|TRBJ2-5|TRBD2
CASSLGGTTQETQYF
TGTGCCAGCAGCTTGGGAGGGACTACACAAGAGACCCAGTACTTC
>NA|TRBV5-1|TRBJ2-1|TRBD2
CASSLDLAGALREQFF
TGCGCCAGCAGCTTGGATCTAGCGGGAGCCCTACGTGAGCAGTTCTTC
>NA|TRBV18|TRBJ2-1|NA
CASSEAQGGNEQFF
TGTGCCAGCTCGGAAGCGCAGGGGGGCAATGAGCAGTTCTTC
>NA|TRBV14|TRBJ2-3|NA
CASSPKNEIADTQYF
TGTGCCAGCAGCCCCAAGAACGAAATCGCAGATACGCAGTATTTT
>NA|TRBV4-2|TRBJ2-3|TRBD2
CASATPGGGTDTQYF
TGTGCCAGCGCCACCCCGGGGGGTGGCACAGATACGCAGTATTTT
>NA|TRBV7-9|TRBJ2-3|TRBD2
CASSPRLAGKSTDTQYF
TGTGCCAGCAGCCCTCGACTAGCGGGAAAGAGCACAGATACGCAGTATTTT
>NA|TRBV2|TRBJ2-3|NA
CASSRDSTDTQYF
TGTGCCAGCAGTCGGGACAGCACAGATACGCAGTATTTT
>NA|TRBV15|TRBJ2-5|NA
CATRGETQYF
TGTGCCACCAGGGGAGAGACCCAGTACTTC
>NA|TRBV7-3|TRBJ2-7|NA
CASSQNPSIPYEQYF
TGTGCCAGCAGCCAGAACCCGAGCATCCCCTACGAGCAGTACTTC
>NA|TRBV6-5|TRBJ2-3|NA
CASSYGGSADTQYF
TGTGCCAGCAGTTACGGGGGATCGGCAGATACGCAGTATTTT
>NA|TRBV6-6|TRBJ1-2|TRBD1
CASSWSRGNLDGGYTF
TGTGCCAGCAGTTGGAGCAGGGGGAATCTCGATGGGGGCTACACCTTC
>once|TRBV9|TRBJ2-6|NA
CASSPWDSGANVLTF
TGTGCCAGCAGCCCCTGGGACTCTGGGGCCAACGTCCTGACTTTC
>NA|TRBV19|TRBJ2-2|NA
CASSLGFNTGELFF
TGTGCCAGTAGTTTGGGGTTTAACACCGGGGAGCTGTTTTTT
>NA|TRBV29-1|TRBJ2-4|TRBD1
CSVAQQGWKNIQYF
TGCAGCGTCGCCCAACAGGGGTGGAAAAACATTCAGTACTTC
>NA|TRBV5-1|TRBJ2-6|NA
CASATGSGANVLTF
TGCGCCAGCGCGACGGGGTCAGGGGCCAACGTCCTGACTTTC
>NA|TRBV30|TRBJ1-2|NA
CAWSGGESYTF
TGTGCCTGGAGCGGGGGAGAAAGCTACACCTTC
>once|TRBV7-8|TRBJ2-1|NA
CAIVPDYQSYNEQFF
TGTGCCATCGTACCGGACTACCAATCCTACAATGAGCAGTTCTTC
>NA|TRBV4-1|TRBJ2-1|TRBD2
CASSQATSGRGGSYNEQFF
TGCGCCAGCAGCCAAGCGACTAGCGGGAGAGGGGGGTCCTACAATGAGCAGTTCTTC
>once|TRBV11-2|TRBJ2-7|NA
CASSSPQGPRYEQYF
TGTGCCAGCAGCTCACCACAGGGCCCCAGGTACGAGCAGTACTTC
>NA|TRBV5-8|TRBJ2-3|NA
CASSFRRLAWGDTDTQYF
TGTGCCAGCAGCTTCAGGAGGCTAGCTTGGGGCGACACAGATACGCAGTATTTT
>NA|TRBV6-5|TRBJ1-4|NA
CASSYETVNEKLFF
TGTGCCAGCAGTTACGAGACAGTTAATGAAAAACTGTTTTTT
>NA|TRBV15|TRBJ2-3|TRBD2
CATSTRLAGSSDTQYF
TGTGCCACCAGCACAAGACTAGCGGGATCGTCAGATACGCAGTATTTT
>NA|TRBV2|TRBJ2-7|NA
CASSERVRPYEQYF
TGTGCCAGCAGTGAACGGGTCCGGCCCTACGAGCAGTACTTC
>NA|TRBV9|TRBJ2-3|NA
CASSVGGEDTQYF
TGTGCCAGCAGCGTAGGGGGGGAGGATACGCAGTATTTT
>NA|TRBV5-1|TRBJ2-7|NA
CASSFTVPYEQYF
TGCGCCAGCAGCTTCACCGTTCCCTACGAGCAGTACTTC
>NA|TRBV5-1|TRBJ2-7|TRBD2
CASSTLSGTYEQYF
TGCGCCAGCAGCACACTTAGCGGGACCTACGAGCAGTACTTC
>NA|TRBV6-5|TRBJ1-2|NA
CASAGGQNYGYTF
TGTGCCAGCGCAGGCGGGCAGAATTATGGCTACACCTTC
>NA|TRBV7-2|TRBJ2-7|TRBD1
CASSLNRGLSSYEQYF
TGTGCCAGCAGCCTTAACAGGGGCTTGTCCTCCTACGAGCAGTACTTC
>once|TRBV11-2|TRBJ2-1|NA
CASSFGGYEQFF
TGTGCCAGCAGCTTTGGTGGATACGAGCAGTTCTTC
>NA|TRBV5-5|TRBJ2-5|NA
CASSPRAGQETQYF
TGTGCCAGCAGCCCCCGTGCGGGTCAGGAGACCCAGTACTTC
>NA|TRBV6-1|TRBJ1-5|NA
CASSERGQGSQPQHF
TGTGCCAGCAGTGAAAGGGGCCAGGGAAGTCAGCCCCAGCATTTT
>once|TRBV5-4|TRBJ1-3|NA
CASSLEGGNTIYF
TGTGCCAGCAGCCTTGAGGGGGGGAACACCATATATTTT
>NA|TRBV7-9|TRBJ2-5|NA
CASSDNDGAKTQYF
TGTGCCAGCAGCGACAACGACGGGGCCAAGACCCAGTACTTC
>NA|TRBV7-6|TRBJ1-1|NA
CASSSQPVNTEAFF
TGTGCCAGCAGCTCCCAACCCGTGAACACTGAAGCTTTCTTT
>once|TRBV21-1|TRBJ1-5|NA
CASSKVGQGVVSGNQPQHF
TGTGCCAGCAGCAAGGTAGGGCAGGGGGTAGTTAGTGGCAATCAGCCCCAGCATTTT
>NA|TRBV7-9|TRBJ2-6|NA
CASSPTWHEYAGANVLTF
TGTGCCAGCAGCCCAACATGGCATGAATACGCTGGGGCCAACGTCCTGACTTTC
>once|TRBV19|TRBJ2-1|TRBD2
CASSARDYNNEQFF
TGTGCCAGTAGTGCCCGGGACTACAACAATGAGCAGTTCTTC
>NA|TRBV5-1|TRBJ2-3|NA
CASSLPASDTQYF
TGCGCCAGCAGCTTACCAGCTTCAGATACGCAGTATTTT
>NA|TRBV2|TRBJ1-2|NA
CASSGGQGYGYTF
TGTGCCAGCAGTGGTGGGCAGGGCTATGGCTACACCTTC
>NA|TRBV9|TRBJ1-3|NA
CASSVEGVSGNTIYF
TGTGCCAGCAGCGTAGAGGGGGTCTCTGGAAACACCATATATTTT
>few|TRBV5-1|TRBJ1-4|NA
CASSLGAREKLFF
TGCGCCAGCAGCTTGGGAGCGAGGGAAAAACTGTTTTTT
>NA|TRBV11-1|TRBJ2-2|TRBD1
CASSPGGSTGELFF
TGTGCCAGCAGCCCAGGGGGCTCCACCGGGGAGCTGTTTTTT
>NA|TRBV5-1|TRBJ1-1|NA
CASSFGGAVGTEAFF
TGCGCCAGCAGCTTTGGGGGGGCAGTTGGTACTGAAGCTTTCTTT
>NA|TRBV4-1|TRBJ1-2|TRBD1
CASSLYRDRAEGYTF
TGCGCCAGCAGCCTATACCGGGACAGGGCCGAGGGCTACACCTTC
>once|TRBV5-1|TRBJ2-5|NA
CASSLGFLKETQYF
TGCGCCAGCAGCTTGGGGTTTCTGAAAGAGACCCAGTACTTC
>NA|TRBV6-5|TRBJ1-3|NA
CASSYGGPGNTIYF
TGTGCCAGCAGTTACGGGGGACCCGGAAACACCATATATTTT
>NA|TRBV10-1|TRBJ2-1|TRBD2
CASSESLIAGYNEQFF
TGCGCCAGCAGTGAGTCGCTGATAGCGGGGTACAATGAGCAGTTCTTC
>NA|TRBV6-1|TRBJ2-5|NA
CASSRDRLQETQYF
TGTGCCAGCAGTAGAGACAGGCTCCAAGAGACCCAGTACTTC
>NA|TRBV2|TRBJ2-7|NA
CASSPVETSGEQYF
TGTGCCAGCTCCCCGGTCGAGACTAGTGGAGAGCAGTACTTC
>NA|TRBV27|TRBJ1-4|NA
CASSLWAQGLGTNEKLFF
TGTGCCAGCAGTTTATGGGCACAGGGTTTAGGAACTAATGAAAAACTGTTTTTT
>NA|TRBV18|TRBJ1-1|NA
CASSSQGTEAFF
TGTGCCAGCTCGTCCCAGGGCACTGAAGCTTTCTTT
>NA|TRBV4-1|TRBJ2-3|NA
CASSQEMSQRFTGTDTQYF
TGCGCCAGCAGCCAAGAAATGAGTCAGAGATTCACGGGCACAGATACGCAGTATTTT
>NA|TRBV7-9|TRBJ1-4|NA
CASGGGEKLFF
TGTGCCAGCGGAGGTGGGGAAAAACTGTTTTTT
>NA|TRBV7-8|TRBJ1-2|TRBD1
CASSLRDSRTMGYYGYTF
TGTGCCAGCAGCCTAAGGGACAGCCGAACCATGGGGTACTATGGCTACACCTTC
>NA|TRBV5-1|TRBJ2-3|NA
CASSPGRVTTDTQYF
TGCGCCAGCAGCCCTGGACGCGTAACCACAGATACGCAGTATTTT
>once|TRBV28|TRBJ1-2|NA
CASSLVGAGYTF
TGTGCCAGCAGTTTAGTGGGGGCCGGCTACACCTTC
>NA|TRBV6-1|TRBJ2-7|NA
CASSGDGYEQYF
TGTGCCAGCAGTGGGGACGGCTACGAGCAGTACTTC